This is a list of T cell receptor beta chains from one sample in a study of PD-1 blockade in classical Hodgkin lymphoma. The protocol was immunoSEQ multiplex PCR, while the TCRdb copy is restricted to in-frame clones and leaves out a portion. Seen here are some 20,000 clones, about 85% observed once, and the top ten hold less than 5.5%. Source: CD8+ T cells from blood, taken before the fourth cycle of nivolumab. Every receptor here comes from a human donor with classical Hodgkin lymphoma. CDR3s include the opening cysteine and the closing phenylalanine or tryptophan. The D gene is left open where the match is weak. Size is stated for part of the rows, as once, few or many counts, or as a class when the clone is expanded.

D gene	V gene	J gene	CDR3 length	clone size	CDR3 DNA	CDR3 protein
TRBD1	TRBV30	TRBJ2-7	14	NA	TGTGCCTGCATCTCCTGGACAGGAGCCTACGAGCAGTACTTC	CACISWTGAYEQYF
NA	TRBV7-9	TRBJ2-2	13	NA	TGTGCCAGCAGCCAAGACACCACCGGGGAGCTGTTTTTT	CASSQDTTGELFF
NA	TRBV4-1	TRBJ2-7	12	NA	TGCGCCAGCAGCCAAGTAGGCTACGAGCAGTACTTC	CASSQVGYEQYF
NA	TRBV6-5	TRBJ2-3	12	NA	TGTGCCAGCAGTTACGGAACAGATACGCAGTATTTT	CASSYGTDTQYF
TRBD2	TRBV2	TRBJ2-1	16	NA	TGTGCCAGCAGCCTCCTGCTAGCGGAGGGTTACAATGAGCAGTTCTTC	CASSLLLAEGYNEQFF
NA	TRBV2	TRBJ1-4	15	NA	TGTGCCAGCAGCGGGACAATTTCAACTAATGAAAAACTGTTTTTT	CASSGTISTNEKLFF
TRBD1	TRBV7-9	TRBJ2-6	17	NA	TGTGCCACCCAAGACAGGGGGCCCGTTCCTGGGGCCAACGTCCTGACTTTC	CATQDRGPVPGANVLTF
NA	TRBV4-1	TRBJ2-3	13	NA	TGCGCCAGCAGCCAGGGCCTCACAGATACGCAGTATTTT	CASSQGLTDTQYF
TRBD2	TRBV27	TRBJ2-3	16	NA	TGTGCCAGCGGACTAGCGGGAGGATCTATCGCAGATACGCAGTATTTT	CASGLAGGSIADTQYF
NA	TRBV5-6	TRBJ2-7	14	NA	TGTGCCAGCAGCTTCGGGACTCCGTCCTACGAGCAGTACTTC	CASSFGTPSYEQYF
NA	TRBV29-1	TRBJ2-3	12	NA	TGCAGCGTTGAAAGTCGTTTTGATACGCAGTATTTT	CSVESRFDTQYF
TRBD1	TRBV27	TRBJ1-1	12	NA	TGTGCCAGCAGTTTTCCGACAGGGGAGGCTTTCTTT	CASSFPTGEAFF
TRBD1	TRBV25-1	TRBJ1-3	14	NA	TGTGCCAGCAGTGATTTAGGACAGGGGAACACCATATATTTT	CASSDLGQGNTIYF
NA	TRBV7-9	TRBJ2-7	15	NA	TGTGCCAGCAGCCCCCGTGACAGCCCATCCTACGAGCAGTACTTC	CASSPRDSPSYEQYF
NA	TRBV2	TRBJ2-7	14	NA	TGTGCCAGCCAGGACGTAGGTGGCTCCTACGAGCAGTACTTC	CASQDVGGSYEQYF
TRBD1	TRBV5-4	TRBJ2-7	16	NA	TGTGCCAGCAGCCCACCGGGACAGGGGCGCTCCTACGAGCAGTACTTC	CASSPPGQGRSYEQYF
NA	TRBV11-3	TRBJ1-1	13	NA	TGTGCCAGCAGCTCCTCGCGGAACACTGAAGCTTTCTTT	CASSSSRNTEAFF
NA	TRBV11-2	TRBJ1-2	14	few	TGTGCCAGCAGCTTAGGGGGGGGCCCCTATGGCTACACCTTC	CASSLGGGPYGYTF
TRBD2	TRBV12-5	TRBJ2-3	16	NA	TGTGCTAGTGCCTTCGGGCGGGAGTACTTGCTGGATACGCAGTATTTT	CASAFGREYLLDTQYF
NA	TRBV5-1	TRBJ2-5	15	NA	TGCGCCAGCAGCTTGGCCGTGTCTACCCAAGAGACCCAGTACTTC	CASSLAVSTQETQYF
NA	TRBV20-1	TRBJ2-3	11	NA	TGCAGTGCTAGAGAGACCGGGACTCGGCATTTT	CSARETGTRHF
NA	TRBV4-1	TRBJ1-5	13	NA	TGCGCCAGCAGCCAAGTTTGGGATCAGCCCCAGCATTTT	CASSQVWDQPQHF
TRBD2	TRBV7-9	TRBJ2-5	16	NA	TGTGCCAGCAGCTTGATCGGCGGGAGCGGCCAAGAGACCCAGTACTTC	CASSLIGGSGQETQYF
TRBD1	TRBV7-9	TRBJ1-6	14	NA	TGTGCCAGCAGGACCCGGGACAGAGCTTCACCCCTCCACTTT	CASRTRDRASPLHF
NA	TRBV11-3	TRBJ1-5	17	NA	TGTGCCAGCAGCTTAGATGTGGTTGACCGACGCAATCAGCCCCAGCATTTT	CASSLDVVDRRNQPQHF
TRBD2	TRBV29-1	TRBJ2-3	16	NA	TGCAGCGTTGGGAGGACTAGCGGGACCAGCACAGATACGCAGTATTTT	CSVGRTSGTSTDTQYF
NA	TRBV5-4	TRBJ2-7	15	NA	TGTGCCAGCAGCTTGGCGCAGGAACAGCCCTACGAGCAGTACTTC	CASSLAQEQPYEQYF
TRBD1	TRBV7-9	TRBJ1-1	15	NA	TGTGCCAGCAGCTTCCCGGACAGGGGGAACACTGAAGCTTTCTTT	CASSFPDRGNTEAFF
NA	TRBV27	TRBJ1-2	13	few	TGTGCCAGCAGTCCGGGACAAACCTATGGCTACACCTTC	CASSPGQTYGYTF
TRBD2	TRBV28	TRBJ2-1	15	NA	TGTGCCAGCACCCCGGGACTAGCGGGAGCGGATGAGCAGTTCTTC	CASTPGLAGADEQFF
NA	TRBV7-3	TRBJ1-2	15	NA	TGTGCCAGCAGCTTAGCCCCGGGAACGGACTATGGCTACACCTTC	CASSLAPGTDYGYTF
NA	TRBV2	TRBJ2-7	12	NA	TGTGCCGGGGGTTTGGTGGGTTACGAGCAGTACTTC	CAGGLVGYEQYF
TRBD2	TRBV4-1	TRBJ2-2	17	NA	TGCGCCAGCAGCCAAGACGGCCTAGCGGGGAACACCGGGGAGCTGTTTTTT	CASSQDGLAGNTGELFF
NA	TRBV9	TRBJ2-7	13	NA	TGTGCCAGCAGCGTAGGGGGGGTCGGCGAGCAGTACTTC	CASSVGGVGEQYF
NA	TRBV5-4	TRBJ1-4	14	NA	TGTGCCAGCAGCTTGGGAGGTCTGGATGAAAAACTGTTTTTT	CASSLGGLDEKLFF
TRBD2	TRBV4-2	TRBJ2-1	14	NA	TGTGCCGCGACCGGGACTAGCGGGGTCAATGAGCAGTTCTTC	CAATGTSGVNEQFF
NA	TRBV9	TRBJ1-5	15	NA	TGTGCCAGCAGCCTCGCGGGGGCCTATAATCAGCCCCAGCATTTT	CASSLAGAYNQPQHF
TRBD1	TRBV9	TRBJ1-2	16	NA	TGTGCCAGCAGGGGACAGGCGGGATCTGATAGCTATGGCTACACCTTC	CASRGQAGSDSYGYTF
NA	TRBV2	TRBJ1-5	12	NA	TGTGCCAGCAGTGATGGCCCCCAGCCCCAGCATTTT	CASSDGPQPQHF
NA	TRBV4-1	TRBJ1-5	15	NA	TGCGCCAGCAGCGATCAGGGAAACCGCAATCAGCCCCAGCATTTT	CASSDQGNRNQPQHF
TRBD1	TRBV9	TRBJ2-2	16	once	TGTGCCAGCAGCGTACGGACAGGGAGCAGTACCGGGGAGCTGTTTTTT	CASSVRTGSSTGELFF
NA	TRBV9	TRBJ2-1	15	NA	TGTGCCAGCAGCGCGTCGGGAGTGGGGTACAATGAGCAGTTCTTC	CASSASGVGYNEQFF
TRBD1	TRBV9	TRBJ2-1	12	NA	TGTGCCAGCAGCGTAGACAGGGGGCTTCAGTTCTTC	CASSVDRGLQFF
TRBD2	TRBV6-1	TRBJ2-3	18	NA	TGTGCCAGCAGTGAAGTTTTAGCGGGAGGGGGGAGCACAGATACGCAGTATTTT	CASSEVLAGGGSTDTQYF
NA	TRBV7-6	TRBJ2-1	16	NA	TGTGCCAGCACCCTCCAGGGGATTAGCTCCTACAATGAGCAGTTCTTC	CASTLQGISSYNEQFF
NA	TRBV10-2	TRBJ2-7	14	NA	TGCGCCAGCAGTGAGTCCGGAATTACCTACGAGCAGTACTTC	CASSESGITYEQYF
TRBD2	TRBV7-9	TRBJ2-7	18	NA	TGTGCCAGCAGCTTAGCGCGGCTAGCGGGGGAGATAAGCTACGAGCAGTACTTC	CASSLARLAGEISYEQYF
NA	TRBV5-5	TRBJ2-7	13	NA	TGTGCCAGCAGCCGGGGCCTCCCTGGGGAGCAGTACTTC	CASSRGLPGEQYF
NA	TRBV11-3	TRBJ2-2	17	NA	TGTGCCAGCAGCTACGGCAGGGCGAGGGATCCGAGGGGGGAGCTGTTTTTT	CASSYGRARDPRGELFF
NA	TRBV7-9	TRBJ1-5	15	few	TGTGCCAGCAGCTTGGGCGACATGATCAATCAGCCCCAGCATTTT	CASSLGDMINQPQHF
NA	TRBV28	TRBJ2-1	15	NA	TGTGCCAGCAGTTCATCTGTCACTCCCTACAATGAGCAGTTCTTC	CASSSSVTPYNEQFF
NA	TRBV30	TRBJ2-7	13	NA	TGTGCCTGGACGCCGAGACAGTCCTACGAGCAGTACTTC	CAWTPRQSYEQYF
NA	TRBV4-1	TRBJ1-1	15	NA	TGCGCCAGCAGCCAACGGCAGGGAAGGAACACTGAAGCTTTCTTT	CASSQRQGRNTEAFF
NA	TRBV7-9	TRBJ1-1	15	once	TGTGCCAGCAGCTCGATCCTAAAACTGAACACTGAAGCTTTCTTT	CASSSILKLNTEAFF
NA	TRBV7-7	TRBJ1-1	13	few	TGTGCTAGCAGCGACACGTTGAACACTGAAGCTTTCTTT	CASSDTLNTEAFF
TRBD1	TRBV27	TRBJ1-1	13	NA	TGTGCCAGCAGTTACGGGGACAGATTTGAAGCTTTCTTT	CASSYGDRFEAFF